This TCR beta chain stems from a study of T-cell memory formation after mild COVID-19. TCRdb re-called the 5' RACE reads through MiXCR, storing one row per CDR3 protein. This sample has 410,000 or so distinct CDR3 sequences, with roughly a quarter found just once. The V and J ends lost 6 bases and 9 bases respectively, with 15 bases between them. Germline loops: CDR1 LNHDA, CDR2 SQIVND (reference sequence). This CDR3 spans 13 amino acids. This clonotype was sampled from an adult woman who had mild COVID-19 (a few samples of this study predate the infection). Cell type and time point are not known. V usage is TRBV19 and J usage is TRBJ2-1, with TRBD2 as a possible D gene (6 bases). Specimen: PBMCs or a T cell subset sorted from them (not recorded which). The CDR3 protein is CASSVTSTSEQFF. The CDR3 DNA reads TGTGCCAGTAGCGTAACTAGCACGAGTGAGCAGTTCTTC.